What follows is one T cell receptor beta chain and its context. Its cognate antigen is unknown. This entry is derived from a study of T cells after yellow fever vaccination. The ends were cut back, 6 bases at V and 5 bases at J, with 7 bases in the middle. The germline CDR1 and CDR2 sequences are SNHLY and FYNNEI. The CDR3 runs to 11 residues. MiXCR, run by TCRdb on the 5' RACE reads, gives a single entry per CDR3 protein. The repertoire holds hundreds of thousands of distinct CDR3 sequences, with roughly an eighth as singletons. Study observations and caveats: Clones from primary vaccination mostly reappeared after the booster (about 97% CD4, just over 85% CD8).

The sequenced sample was PBMCs, obtained on the day of the yellow fever booster vaccination. The origin of this receptor is a man between 25 and 39 years old who received the YFV17D yellow fever vaccine. The chain couples TRBV2 to TRBJ2-5; no clear D gene. For the CDR3, the DNA is TGTGCCAGCAGGAGATCTGAGACCCAGTACTTC. It translates to CASRRSETQYF.